Listed below are T cell receptor beta chains from one sample, sequenced in a study of Tregs in tolerant kidney transplant recipients. Profiled with immunoSEQ multiplex PCR; TCRdb holds only in-frame clones, not every one. The sample comprises under 300,000 clones, 80% to 85% of which are singletons, and about 0.58% rests with the top ten. Material for sequencing was CD4+ T cells from blood. Source of these receptors: a human donor in good health. The CDR3 runs from the conserved cysteine through the conserved F or W. D genes are given only for firm matches.

cdr3_nt | cdr3_aa | v_call | d_call | j_call
TGTGCCAGCCGCCGTGCCGGGGCAGGAGGGAACACTGAAGCTTTCTTT | CASRRAGAGGNTEAFF | TRBV27 | NA | TRBJ1-1
TGTGCCAGCAGCTTATGGGGGGACACCATCTCCTACAATGAGCAGTTCTTC | CASSLWGDTISYNEQFF | TRBV7-6 | NA | TRBJ2-1
TGCAGCGTTGAAGTCCCCCCAGGACAGGCTTTCTTT | CSVEVPPGQAFF | TRBV29-1 | NA | TRBJ1-1
TGTGCCTGGGACAGGACCGGGGGCACTGAAGCTTTCTTT | CAWDRTGGTEAFF | TRBV30 | NA | TRBJ1-1
TGTGCCTGGAGCCAGGGGAGCTCTGGAAACACCATATATTTT | CAWSQGSSGNTIYF | TRBV30 | NA | TRBJ1-3
TGTGCCAGCAGTGATCAAGACAGGGTTGGAGTAAATGAGCAGTTCTTC | CASSDQDRVGVNEQFF | TRBV6-1 | TRBD1 | TRBJ2-1
TGTGCCAGCCGGTCTGCGGGGACTAGCGGGAGGGCATCCGAGCAGTACTTC | CASRSAGTSGRASEQYF | TRBV7-9 | TRBD2 | TRBJ2-7
TGCGCCAGCAGCCCCGGGCCTCTAGCGGGGGTTTACAATGAGCAGTTCTTC | CASSPGPLAGVYNEQFF | TRBV4-1 | TRBD2 | TRBJ2-1
TGTGCCAGTAGTCCCGGGATTGATACGCAGTATTTT | CASSPGIDTQYF | TRBV19 | NA | TRBJ2-3
TGCGCCAGCAGTGCTTCAGGGACTGAAGCTTTCTTT | CASSASGTEAFF | TRBV10-1 | NA | TRBJ1-1
TGCAGCGTGGAGCGGGGCCCCTACGAGCAGTACTTC | CSVERGPYEQYF | TRBV29-1 | TRBD2 | TRBJ2-7
TGTGCCAGTAGTGCCCGACAGGCTCGAGGCTACACCTTC | CASSARQARGYTF | TRBV19 | NA | TRBJ1-2
TGTGCCAGCAGTGACGAACGCCGGGGGATCTACGAGCAGTACTTC | CASSDERRGIYEQYF | TRBV2 | NA | TRBJ2-7
TGCGCCAGCAGCCACGGACAGGGGGCCTACGAGCAGTACTTC | CASSHGQGAYEQYF | TRBV5-1 | TRBD1 | TRBJ2-7
TGTGCCAGCAGCCGGAGCACAGATACGCAGTATTTT | CASSRSTDTQYF | TRBV5-4 | NA | TRBJ2-3
TGTGCCAGCAGTTCCTGGGACTCCTACACCGGGGAGCTGTTTTTT | CASSSWDSYTGELFF | TRBV6-5 | NA | TRBJ2-2